Below are 4 T cell receptor beta chains sequenced from a single sample in a study of TIL therapy for anti-PD-1-resistant metastatic lung cancer. As to time point: pre-treatment sample, taken before nivolumab and TIL therapy. Sequencing used immunoSEQ v3. Method: immunoSEQ multiplex PCR; TCRdb's copy keeps in-frame clones and lacks some. The sample lists around 21,000 clones; 70% to 80% were seen once. The starting material was blood, obtained at baseline. Receptors were obtained from a person between 25 and 79 years old with non-small cell lung cancer.

The genes are TRBV19 and TRBJ2-3, with TRBD2 matching over 12 bases. The CDR3 contains 16 residues. CDR1 and CDR2 from the germline V gene are LNHDA and SQIVND (reference sequence). Germline trimming cut 5 bases from V and 2 bases from J; bases unmatched to any gene: 5. The CDR3, as DNA: TGTGCCAGTAGTGTGCTAGCGGGAGGGATCACAGATACGCAGTATTTT. Protein sequence: CASSVLAGGITDTQYF.

Only one count was recorded for this clone. The chain is built from TRBV2 and TRBJ2-1; weak D call: TRBD2 (6 bases). The germline CDR1 and CDR2 sequences are SNHLY and FYNNEI. Trimming cost V 6 bases and J 7 bases, with 22 bases left between them. This CDR3 has 16 amino acids. The CDR3 protein is CASSKTLATVTNEQFF. CDR3 in DNA: TGTGCCAGCAGCAAAACTCTAGCGACCGTAACGAATGAGCAGTTCTTC.

This clone was observed a handful of times. The V gene is TRBV29-1, the J gene TRBJ2-1; 8 bases match TRBD1. Per the germline V gene, CDR1 is SQVTM and CDR2 is ANQGSEA. The CDR3 runs to 12 residues. V shed 7 bases and J 8 bases; nucleotides not matched to a gene: 7. The DNA of the CDR3 is TGCAGCGGGACAGGGTTTGGGGATGAGCAGTTCTTC. Protein: CSGTGFGDEQFF.

The J gene is TRBJ1-3, the V gene TRBV29-1; TRBD1 is a possible D gene (6 bases). In germline, CDR1 is SQVTM, CDR2 ANQGSEA. The CDR3 loop spans 15 amino acids. The V end was cut by 1 base, the J end by 8 bases, with 18 bases between. Here the CDR3 DNA reads TGCAGCGTTGAAGGGACAGCAGACTCGGATGACACCATATATTTT. Protein sequence: CSVEGTADSDDTIYF. Complete variable domain (other parts from reference TRBV29-1 and TRBJ1-3): SAVISQKPSRDICQRGTSLTIQCQVDSQVTMMFWYRQQPGQSLTLIATANQGSEATYESGFVIDKFPISRPNLTFSTLTVSNMSPEDSSIYLCSVEGTADSDDTIYFGEGSWLTVV.